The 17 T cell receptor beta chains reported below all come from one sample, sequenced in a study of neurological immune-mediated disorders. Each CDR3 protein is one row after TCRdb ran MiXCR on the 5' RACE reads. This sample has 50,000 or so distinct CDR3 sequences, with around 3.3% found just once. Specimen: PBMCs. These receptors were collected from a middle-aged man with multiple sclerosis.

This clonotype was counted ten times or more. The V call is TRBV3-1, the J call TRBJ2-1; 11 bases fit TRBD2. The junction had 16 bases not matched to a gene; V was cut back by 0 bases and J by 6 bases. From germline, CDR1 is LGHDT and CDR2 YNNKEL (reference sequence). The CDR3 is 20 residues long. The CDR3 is CASSQDGRLAGGRPFNEQFF. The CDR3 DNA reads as TGTGCCAGCAGCCAAGATGGCCGGCTAGCGGGGGGAAGACCATTCAATGAGCAGTTCTTC.

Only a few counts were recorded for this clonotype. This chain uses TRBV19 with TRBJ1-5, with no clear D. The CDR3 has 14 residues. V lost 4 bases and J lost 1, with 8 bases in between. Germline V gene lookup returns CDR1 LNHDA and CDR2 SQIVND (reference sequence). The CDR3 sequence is CASSTPGSNQPQHF. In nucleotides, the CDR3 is TGTGCCAGTAGTACCCCGGGAAGCAATCAGCCCCAGCATTTT.

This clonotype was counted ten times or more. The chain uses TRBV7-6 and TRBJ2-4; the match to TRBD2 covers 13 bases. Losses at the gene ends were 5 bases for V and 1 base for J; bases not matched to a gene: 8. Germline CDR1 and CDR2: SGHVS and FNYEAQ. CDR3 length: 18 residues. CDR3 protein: CASSPGTSGEGAKNIQYF. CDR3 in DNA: TGTGCCAGCAGCCCCGGGACTAGCGGGGAGGGGGCCAAAAACATTCAGTACTTC.

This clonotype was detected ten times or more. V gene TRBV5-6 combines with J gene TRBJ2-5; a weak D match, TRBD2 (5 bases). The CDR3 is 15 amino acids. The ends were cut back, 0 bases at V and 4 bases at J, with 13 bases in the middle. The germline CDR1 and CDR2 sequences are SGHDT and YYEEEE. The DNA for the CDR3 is TGTGCCAGCAGCTTGGTAGCGACCTGGAGAGAGACCCAGTACTTC. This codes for CASSLVATWRETQYF.

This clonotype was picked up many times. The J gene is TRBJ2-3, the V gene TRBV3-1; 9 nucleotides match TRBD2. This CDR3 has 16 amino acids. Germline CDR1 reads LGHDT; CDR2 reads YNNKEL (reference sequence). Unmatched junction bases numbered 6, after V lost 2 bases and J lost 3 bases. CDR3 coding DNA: TGTGCCAGCAGCCAATTGGCGGGGGGGCTGACAGATACGCAGTATTTT. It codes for CASSQLAGGLTDTQYF.

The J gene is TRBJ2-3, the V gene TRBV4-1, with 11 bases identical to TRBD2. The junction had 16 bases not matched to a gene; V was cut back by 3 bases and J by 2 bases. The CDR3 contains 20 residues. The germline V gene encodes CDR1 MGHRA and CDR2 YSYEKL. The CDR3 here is CASSHPGLAGPLTPTDTQYF. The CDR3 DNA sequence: TGCGCCAGCAGCCATCCTGGACTAGCGGGCCCCCTTACCCCCACAGATACGCAGTATTTT.

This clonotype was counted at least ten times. The DNA for the CDR3 is TGTGCCAGCAGTTTAAAGGCAGGGGGGGACTATGGCTACACCTTC. Its protein product is CASSLKAGGDYGYTF. The V and J genes are TRBV12-3 or TRBV12-4 and TRBJ1-2; 7 nucleotides agree with TRBD1. V was pared by 2 bases and J by 3 bases, with 6 bases of the junction left unmatched. There are 15 residues in the CDR3.

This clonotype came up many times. The CDR3 reads CAWSVHLLANYGYTF. The CDR3 DNA reads TGTGCCTGGAGTGTCCACCTCTTAGCTAACTATGGCTACACCTTC. The rearrangement links TRBV30 to TRBJ1-2; D is undetermined. This CDR3 region has 15 residues. Per the germline V gene, CDR1 is GTSNPN and CDR2 is SVGIG (reference sequence). The V end lost 0 bases, the J end lost 0 bases, and 11 bases lay between the germline ends.

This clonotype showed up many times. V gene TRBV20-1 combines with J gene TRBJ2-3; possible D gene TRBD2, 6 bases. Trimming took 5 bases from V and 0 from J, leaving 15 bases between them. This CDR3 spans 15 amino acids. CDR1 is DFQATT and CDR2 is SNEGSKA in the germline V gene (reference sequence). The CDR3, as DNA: TGCAGTGCTCCCGTGGGGGGATCTAGCACAGATACGCAGTATTTT. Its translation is CSAPVGGSSTDTQYF.

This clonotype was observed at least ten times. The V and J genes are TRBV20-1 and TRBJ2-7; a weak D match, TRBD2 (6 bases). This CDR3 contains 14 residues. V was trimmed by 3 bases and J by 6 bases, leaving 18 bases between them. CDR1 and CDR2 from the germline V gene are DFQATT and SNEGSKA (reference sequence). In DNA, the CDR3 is TGCAGTGCTAGGGAGGGGACTCCTCTCCCCGAGCAGTACTTC. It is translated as CSAREGTPLPEQYF.

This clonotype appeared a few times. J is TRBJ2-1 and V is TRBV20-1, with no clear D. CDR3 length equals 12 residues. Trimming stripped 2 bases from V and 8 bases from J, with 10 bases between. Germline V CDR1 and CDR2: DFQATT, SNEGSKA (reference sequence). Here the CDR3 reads CSARKIVDEQFF. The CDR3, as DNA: TGCAGTGCTAGAAAAATAGTAGATGAGCAGTTCTTC.

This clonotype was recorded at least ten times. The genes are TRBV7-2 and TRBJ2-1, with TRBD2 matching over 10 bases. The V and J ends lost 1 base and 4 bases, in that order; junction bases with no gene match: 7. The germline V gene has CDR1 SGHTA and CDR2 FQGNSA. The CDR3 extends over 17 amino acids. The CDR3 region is CASSLESGGAYYNEQFF. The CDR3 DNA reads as TGTGCCAGCAGCTTAGAAAGCGGGGGGGCGTATTACAATGAGCAGTTCTTC.

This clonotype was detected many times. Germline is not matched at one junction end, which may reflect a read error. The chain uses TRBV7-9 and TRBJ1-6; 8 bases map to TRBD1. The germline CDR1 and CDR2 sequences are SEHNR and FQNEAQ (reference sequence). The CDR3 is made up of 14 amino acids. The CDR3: CASSFTGGASPLNF. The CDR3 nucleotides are TGTGCCAGCAGCTTCACAGGGGGTGCTTCACCCCTCAACTTT.

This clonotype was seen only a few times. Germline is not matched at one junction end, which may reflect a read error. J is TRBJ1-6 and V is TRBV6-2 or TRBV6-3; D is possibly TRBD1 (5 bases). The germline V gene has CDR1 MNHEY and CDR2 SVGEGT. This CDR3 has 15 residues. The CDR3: CASSYLKGQNSPLNF. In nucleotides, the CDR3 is TGTGCCAGCAGTTACCTGAAGGGGCAGAATTCACCCCTCAACTTT.

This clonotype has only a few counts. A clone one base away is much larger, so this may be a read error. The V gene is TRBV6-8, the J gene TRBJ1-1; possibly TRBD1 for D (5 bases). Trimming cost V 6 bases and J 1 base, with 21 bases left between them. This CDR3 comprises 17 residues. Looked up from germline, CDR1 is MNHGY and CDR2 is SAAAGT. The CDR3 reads CASRRTTTQGTNTEAFF. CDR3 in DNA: TGTGCCAGCAGAAGGACCACGACTCAAGGGACGAACACTGAAGCTTTCTTT.

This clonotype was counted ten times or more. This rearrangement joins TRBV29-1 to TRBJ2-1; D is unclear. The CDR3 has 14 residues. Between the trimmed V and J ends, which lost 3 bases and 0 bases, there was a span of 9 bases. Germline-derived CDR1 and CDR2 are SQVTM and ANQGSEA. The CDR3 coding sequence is TGCAGCGTTGATTATAGGGACTCCTACAATGAGCAGTTCTTC. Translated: CSVDYRDSYNEQFF.

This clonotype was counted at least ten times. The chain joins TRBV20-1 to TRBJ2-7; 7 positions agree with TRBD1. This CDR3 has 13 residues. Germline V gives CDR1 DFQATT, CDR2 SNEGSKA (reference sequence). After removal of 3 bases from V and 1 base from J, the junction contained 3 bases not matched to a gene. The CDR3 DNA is TGCAGTGCTAGCCAGGACAGGTCCTACGAGCAGTACTTC. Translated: CSASQDRSYEQYF.